The present T cell receptor (beta chain) was sequenced within a study of T cell responses to AZD1222 COVID-19 vaccine. The germline V gene encodes CDR1 SQVTM and CDR2 ANQGSEA. V gave up 7 bases and J gave up 2 bases; unmatched junction bases: 11. This CDR3 spans 15 amino acids. Sequencing used immunoSEQ multiplex PCR; TCRdb keeps in-frame clones, though not all of them. This sample yields approximately 120,000 clones, of which over 75% are seen a single time; 6% to 9% belongs to the top ten. V is TRBV29-1 and J is TRBJ2-5; 9 bases map to TRBD2. The receptor was isolated from an adult in good health. Material: peripheral blood, obtained on day 0 of AZD1222 vaccination. The chain's CDR3 is CSGRLAGRGQETQYF. CDR3 sequence (DNA): TGCAGCGGGAGGCTAGCGGGGAGGGGGCAAGAGACCCAGTACTTC. Complete variable domain (other parts from reference TRBV29-1 and TRBJ2-5): SAVISQKPSRDICQRGTSLTIQCQVDSQVTMMFWYRQQPGQSLTLIATANQGSEATYESGFVIDKFPISRPNLTFSTLTVSNMSPEDSSIYLCSGRLAGRGQETQYFGPGTRLLVL.